These T cell receptor beta chains were read from a single sample in a study of low-dose radiotherapy and immunotherapy resistance in tumors. TCRdb re-analysed the reads in MiXCR, keeping a single row per CDR3 protein. The sample holds tens of thousands of distinct CDR3 sequences, approximately 12% seen once. The specimen was PBMCs, collected before treatment. The receptors come from a female donor with ovarian cancer. Both conserved end residues are part of each CDR3. The D gene is left open where the match is weak. Clone size appears in some rows only: once, few, many, or a class for an expanded clone.

d_call j_call clone_size v_call cdr3_nt cdr3_aa
NA TRBJ2-2 many TRBV20-1 TGCAGTGCTAGAGATTCCCTGCGCGGCAGGGACACCGGGGAGCTGTTTTTT CSARDSLRGRDTGELFF
TRBD1 TRBJ1-5 once TRBV28 TGTGCCAGCCACAGGGGGCAAGGACAGCCCCAGCATTTT CASHRGQGQPQHF
NA TRBJ1-5 many TRBV24-1 TGTGCCACCAGTGAGGGCAATCAGCCCCAGCATTTT CATSEGNQPQHF
TRBD1 TRBJ1-2 many TRBV29-1 TGCAGCGTGTTCGGCGGGACAGGGATGGTCGTCGGTGGCTACACCTTC CSVFGGTGMVVGGYTF
NA TRBJ2-1 few TRBV7-2 TGTGCCAGCAGCTTAGTTCGACAGTTTGAGCAGTTCTTC CASSLVRQFEQFF
NA TRBJ1-2 many TRBV28 TGTGCCAGCAGTTCCACGTATGGAGGCTACACCTTC CASSSTYGGYTF
NA TRBJ2-7 many TRBV5-1 TGCGCCAGCAGACGGACTGTATCCTACGAGCAGTACTTC CASRRTVSYEQYF
NA TRBJ2-7 many TRBV28 TGTGCCAGCAGTTTAGGGACACCCTCCTACGAGCAGTACTTC CASSLGTPSYEQYF
NA TRBJ1-3 many TRBV19 TGTGCCAGTAGTAGTCCCCAGCAGTACTCTGGAAACACCATATATTTT CASSSPQQYSGNTIYF
NA TRBJ2-3 few TRBV15 TGTGCCACCATCCAAGGGTTCACAGATACGCAGTATTTT CATIQGFTDTQYF
NA TRBJ2-3 many TRBV11-2 TGTGCCAGCAGCCCTGCGGGCCAACCTTGGGATACGCAGTATTTT CASSPAGQPWDTQYF
NA TRBJ2-5 many TRBV19 TGTGCCAGTAAAGACCTAGGAGAGACCCAGTACTTC CASKDLGETQYF
NA TRBJ2-3 many TRBV5-6 TGTGCCAGCAGCCCGAACACAGATACGCAGTATTTT CASSPNTDTQYF
TRBD2 TRBJ2-7 many TRBV20-1 TGCAGTGCTAGAGATCCGCGGGAGGGCCGCTACGAGCAGTACTTC CSARDPREGRYEQYF
TRBD2 TRBJ2-2 many TRBV5-6 TGTGCCAGCAGCCTGGGGGGGAAGGAGGCCGGGGAGCTGTTTTTT CASSLGGKEAGELFF
NA TRBJ2-6 many TRBV12-3/TRBV12-4 TGTGCCAGCAGTCCGACGGTGGGGAGCTCTGGGGCCAACGTCCTGACTTTC CASSPTVGSSGANVLTF
TRBD1 TRBJ2-5 many TRBV11-3 TGTGCCAGCAGCCTGAGGACAGGGCAGTGGGAGACCCAGTACTTC CASSLRTGQWETQYF
NA TRBJ2-5 many TRBV5-1 TGCGCCAGCAGCTACGGAGAGACCCAGTACTTC CASSYGETQYF
NA TRBJ1-4 many TRBV30 TGTGCCTGGAGCCGGCGAGTAAAACTGTTTTTT CAWSRRVKLFF
TRBD2 TRBJ2-1 many TRBV2 TGTGCCAGCAGTGAAGGTGTTAGCGGGAACAATGAGCAGTTCTTC CASSEGVSGNNEQFF
NA TRBJ1-5 NA TRBV25-1 TGTGCCAGCAGCTCAGGACCAGGCTGGGGGCCCCAGCATTTT CASSSGPGWGPQHF
TRBD2 TRBJ2-1 many TRBV2 TGTGCCAGCAGTCCTTGGGGGGGAGGTGAGCAGTTCTTC CASSPWGGGEQFF
NA TRBJ2-2 many TRBV23-1 NA CASSQSGQEIGGSCFF
NA TRBJ2-1 few TRBV4-3 TGCGCCAGCAGCCAAGGTCGTGAGCGGAGCAATGAGCAGTTCTTC CASSQGRERSNEQFF
NA TRBJ2-3 many TRBV11-2 TGTGCCAGCAGCCTCGGTAGCGGCAGCACAGATACGCAGTATTTT CASSLGSGSTDTQYF
TRBD1 TRBJ2-7 many TRBV11-2 TGTGCCAGCAGCTTTACAGGGGTCTACGAGCAGTACTTC CASSFTGVYEQYF
TRBD1 TRBJ2-1 many TRBV24-1 TGTGCCACCAGTGATCGACAGGGTCTACACGTCAATGAGCAGTTCTTC CATSDRQGLHVNEQFF